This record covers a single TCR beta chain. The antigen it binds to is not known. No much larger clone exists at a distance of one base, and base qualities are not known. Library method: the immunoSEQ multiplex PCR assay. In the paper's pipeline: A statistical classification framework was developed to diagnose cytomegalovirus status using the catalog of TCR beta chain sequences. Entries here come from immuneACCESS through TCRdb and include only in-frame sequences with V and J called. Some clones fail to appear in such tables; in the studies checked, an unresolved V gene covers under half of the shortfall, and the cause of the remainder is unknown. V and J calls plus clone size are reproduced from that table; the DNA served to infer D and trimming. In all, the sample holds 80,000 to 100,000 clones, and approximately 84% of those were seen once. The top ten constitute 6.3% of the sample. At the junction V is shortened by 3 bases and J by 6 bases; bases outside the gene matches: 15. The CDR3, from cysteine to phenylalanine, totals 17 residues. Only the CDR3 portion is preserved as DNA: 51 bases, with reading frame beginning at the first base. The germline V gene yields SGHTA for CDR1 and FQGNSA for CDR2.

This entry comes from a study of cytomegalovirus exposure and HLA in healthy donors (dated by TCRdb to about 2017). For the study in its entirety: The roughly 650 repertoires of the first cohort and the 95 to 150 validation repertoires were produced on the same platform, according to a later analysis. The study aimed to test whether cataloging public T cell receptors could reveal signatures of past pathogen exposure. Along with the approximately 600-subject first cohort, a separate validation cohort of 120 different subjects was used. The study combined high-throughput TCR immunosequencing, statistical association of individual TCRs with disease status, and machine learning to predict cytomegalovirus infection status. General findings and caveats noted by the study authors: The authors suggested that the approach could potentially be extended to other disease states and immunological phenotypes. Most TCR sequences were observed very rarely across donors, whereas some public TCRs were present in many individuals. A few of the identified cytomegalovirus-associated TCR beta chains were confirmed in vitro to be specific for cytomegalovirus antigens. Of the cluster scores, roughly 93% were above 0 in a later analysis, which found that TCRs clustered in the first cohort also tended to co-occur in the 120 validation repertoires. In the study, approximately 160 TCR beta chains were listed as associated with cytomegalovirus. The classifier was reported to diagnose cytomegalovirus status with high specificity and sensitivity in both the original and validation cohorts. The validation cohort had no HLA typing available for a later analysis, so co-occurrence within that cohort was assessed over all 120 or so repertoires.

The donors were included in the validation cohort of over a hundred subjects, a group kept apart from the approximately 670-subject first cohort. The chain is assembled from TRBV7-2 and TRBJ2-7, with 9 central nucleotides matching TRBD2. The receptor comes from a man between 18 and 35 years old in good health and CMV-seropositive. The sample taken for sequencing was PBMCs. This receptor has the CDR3 CASSLDRGYSGGREQYF. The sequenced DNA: TGTGCCAGCAGCTTGGACCGGGGGTATAGCGGGGGCCGCGAGCAGTACTTC.